This T cell receptor beta chain came from a study of post-analysis software for immune sequencing data. Study in general: Progressive-relapsing, secondary progressive and relapsing-remitting multiple sclerosis were among the disease courses included.

In the case of this clonotype: As yet, its antigen is unknown.

Prepared TCR beta cDNA libraries contained unique molecular identifiers. TCRdb re-analysed the PCR reads in MiXCR, keeping a single row per CDR3 protein. Seen here are 700,000 to 900,000 distinct CDR3 sequences, about 45% observed once, and the top ten hold around 4.7%. Findings and limits, study-wide: When patients were compared with controls, about five TRBV segments were more frequent, TRBV5-6, TRBV5-1 and TRBV20-1 among them. Significantly lower normalized Chao1 diversity was found in patients with multiple sclerosis relative to controls. F measure grouped same-batch samples tightly together.

The CDR3 contains 15 residues. The germline V and J ends were trimmed by 4 bases and 0 bases, with 15 bases remaining between them. Germline V gene sequence: CDR1 SQVTM, CDR2 ANQGSEA. The sequence was obtained from a girl aged 5-17 years with multiple sclerosis. The sample consisted of blood. This chain uses TRBV29-1 with TRBJ1-1; a possible D gene is TRBD1 (6 bases). CDR3 loop: CSVVGPGGMNTEAFF. The CDR3 nucleotides read TGCAGCGTTGTCGGCCCGGGGGGCATGAACACTGAAGCTTTCTTT. Full variable domain (missing parts from reference TRBV29-1 and TRBJ1-1): SAVISQKPSRDICQRGTSLTIQCQVDSQVTMMFWYRQQPGQSLTLIATANQGSEATYESGFVIDKFPISRPNLTFSTLTVSNMSPEDSSIYLCSVVGPGGMNTEAFFGQGTRLTVV.